The clone carrying this TCR beta chain is categorized as medium-sized. Its target is not known. Samples were assayed with immunoSEQ v3.0 at survey level. Clones were read by immunoSEQ multiplex PCR, and TCRdb kept only the in-frame ones, dropping some. The sample has 30,000 to 40,000 clones, 83% seen once; the top ten hold roughly 7.9%. These data come from a study of long-term antiretroviral therapy in people with HIV. Findings of the study overall: Regardless of time point, clones expanded before ART dominated the repertoire. Post-ART diversity increased but stayed below transplant donor controls. Repertoires with HIV possessed tighter CDR3 length spans than those of controls.

Treated in the United States were all of the participants with HIV. This CDR3 spans 14 amino acids. V was shortened by 1 base and J by 4 bases, with 11 bases between the two germline ends. The germline V gene encodes CDR1 LNHDA and CDR2 SQIVND (reference sequence). Sequences were derived from unsorted PBMCs, sampled 0.4 years before starting antiretroviral therapy. V usage is TRBV19 and J usage is TRBJ2-7; TRBD2 is a possible D gene (6 bases). The receptor comes from a man between 18 and 35 years old with HIV. The DNA for the CDR3 is TGTGCCAGTAGTATAGTCGGCGGGGAATACGAGCAGTACTTC. Its translation: CASSIVGGEYEQYF. The variable domain in full, with the rest retrieved from reference TRBV19 and TRBJ2-7, is DGGITQSPKYLFRKEGQNVTLSCEQNLNHDAMYWYRQDPGQGLRLIYYSQIVNDFQKGDIAEGYSVSREKKESFPLTVTSAQKNPTAFYLCASSIVGGEYEQYFGPGTRLTVT.